The next 19 T cell receptor beta chains were all read from a single sample in a study of beta chain features in type 1 diabetes. The study, taken as a whole, reports: In all four CD4+ subsets, TCRB CDR3 length was significantly, moderately reduced in type 1 diabetes.

These receptors have no identified antigens. The investigators reverse transcribed all of the isolated RNA, so they sequenced expressed TCRB transcripts. The data were produced by immunoSEQ multiplex PCR, yet TCRdb's version contains in-frame clones alone and is incomplete. The sample holds over 600,000 clones, roughly 12% seen once. What was sequenced was naive CD4+ T cells from blood. The receptors originated from a man younger than 45 with type 1 diabetes.

This clone was counted a few times. In nucleotides, the CDR3 is TGTGCCAGCAGCTTAAAGGTGGGGCAGGAGCAGTTCTTC. Amino acid sequence: CASSLKVGQEQFF. The genes are TRBV7-3 and TRBJ2-1; D may be TRBD1 (5 bases). This CDR3 spans 13 amino acids. CDR1 is SGHTA, CDR2 FQGTGA, per germline. Trimming cost V 1 base and J 10 bases, with 11 bases left between them. Full variable domain (remainder filled in from reference TRBV7-3 and TRBJ2-1): GAGVSQTPSNKVTEKGKYVELRCDPISGHTALYWYRQSLGQGPEFLIYFQGTGAADDSGLPNDRFFAVRPEGSVSTLKIQRTERGDSAVYLCASSLKVGQEQFFGPGTRLTVL.

Points on this clone: The junction does not match germline at one end; this may be a read error. The rearrangement uses TRBV28 and TRBJ1-2; 8 nucleotides line up with TRBD1. The CDR3 runs 14 residues. CDR1 is MDHEN, CDR2 SYDVKM, per germline. The CDR3 nucleotides are TGTGCCAGCAGTTTCGGTCCGGGACAGGCGTCAACCTCCTTC. Amino acid sequence: CASSFGPGQASTSF.

The table lists this clone with a few counts. This chain connects TRBV12-5 to TRBJ1-2; no reliable D call. Germline lookup yields CDR1 LGHNT and CDR2 FRNRAP. V lost 0 bases, J lost 3 bases, and 5 bases lay in between. The CDR3 has 13 residues. Written as DNA, the CDR3 is TGTGCTAGTGGTTTGGTAACGGACTATGGCTACACCTTC. Amino acids: CASGLVTDYGYTF.

In its sample, this clone was seen a few times. This rearrangement joins TRBV4-3 to TRBJ2-1; D possibly uses TRBD1 or TRBD2 (5 bases each). Between the trimmed V and J ends, which lost 1 base and 5 bases, there was a span of 15 bases. The V gene's germline CDR1 is LGHNA and CDR2 YSLEER. This CDR3 has 16 residues. The DNA for the CDR3 is TGCGCCAGCAGCCAAGGGCCGGGGCAGGCCAACAATGAGCAGTTCTTC. Its protein product is CASSQGPGQANNEQFF.

This chain uses TRBV19 with TRBJ1-5; no clear D. The CDR3 runs to 15 residues. Between the trimmed V and J ends, which lost 3 bases and 6 bases, there was a span of 15 bases. From germline, CDR1 is LNHDA and CDR2 SQIVND (reference sequence). The DNA for the CDR3 is TGTGCCAGTAGTATCGGCCAGAGGAGCGGTCAGCCCCAGCATTTT. It yields the protein CASSIGQRSGQPQHF.

V and J are TRBV7-9 and TRBJ1-4; 7 nucleotides line up with TRBD1. This CDR3 spans 15 amino acids. The V gene's germline CDR1 is SEHNR and CDR2 FQNEAQ (reference sequence). V was clipped by 1 base and J by 6 bases; unmatched bases: 5. CDR3 DNA: TGTGCCAGCAGCTTAGTCGGAGGGGGCGATGAAAAACTGTTTTTT. Its translation: CASSLVGGGDEKLFF. The variable domain in full, with the rest retrieved from reference TRBV7-9 and TRBJ1-4, is DTGVSQNPRHKITKRGQNVTFRCDPISEHNRLYWYRQTLGQGPEFLTYFQNEAQLEKSRLLSDRFSAERPKGSFSTLEIQRTEQGDSAMYLCASSLVGGGDEKLFFGSGTQLSVL.

The table lists this clone with a few counts. The chain joins TRBV15 to TRBJ1-2; D is ambiguous. V lost 0 bases to trimming and J lost 8 bases, with 19 bases between them. This CDR3 contains 16 residues. CDR1 LNHNV and CDR2 YYDKDF come from the germline V gene (reference sequence). The CDR3 nucleotides read TGTGCCACCAGCAGAGATTTAAGTCCCACCCACGGGGGCTACACCTTC. Amino acids: CATSRDLSPTHGGYTF.

This clone was detected a few times. The chain joins TRBV7-6 to TRBJ1-2; D not certain. Germline V lookup: CDR1 SGHVS, CDR2 FNYEAQ. CDR3 length: 15 amino acids. V dropped 5 bases and J dropped 5 bases, with 18 bases sitting between them. For the CDR3, the DNA is TGTGCCAGCAGCCCCCGCGACCCCGAAGGTTATGGCTACACCTTC. Amino acid sequence: CASSPRDPEGYGYTF.

This clone has just a few counts. This chain joins TRBV19 and TRBJ2-7, with D perhaps assigned TRBD1 or TRBD2 (5 bases each). This CDR3 contains 14 residues. Germline lookup yields CDR1 LNHDA and CDR2 SQIVND (reference sequence). Trimming removed 6 bases from V and 2 bases from J, with 14 bases in between. CDR3 coding DNA: TGTGCCAGTAGCCCCGGGACCGGCACCTACGAGCAGTACTTC. Translating gives CASSPGTGTYEQYF. The whole variable domain, remainder taken from reference TRBV19 and TRBJ2-7, is DGGITQSPKYLFRKEGQNVTLSCEQNLNHDAMYWYRQDPGQGLRLIYYSQIVNDFQKGDIAEGYSVSREKKESFPLTVTSAQKNPTAFYLCASSPGTGTYEQYFGPGTRLTVT.

The chain couples TRBV30 to TRBJ2-5; D uncertain. Germline CDR1 reads GTSNPN; CDR2 reads SVGIG (reference sequence). Trimming took off 0 bases at V and 2 bases at J, with 10 bases between the two ends. The CDR3 consists of 14 residues. CDR3 loop: CAWSVWQLQETQYF. The DNA of the CDR3 is TGTGCCTGGAGTGTATGGCAGCTTCAAGAGACCCAGTACTTC.

This clone was found a few times. V gene TRBV6-5 combines with J gene TRBJ2-1; 10 bases map to TRBD2. V shed 6 bases, J shed 5 bases, and the junction held 1 base outside the gene matches. CDR1 is MNHEY and CDR2 is SVGAGI in the germline V gene. The CDR3 sequence is 13 residues long. The CDR3 DNA follows: TGTGCCAGCAGCCTAGCGGGGGACAATGAGCAGTTCTTC. Translation: CASSLAGDNEQFF.

This clone came up a few times. V usage is TRBV29-1 and J usage is TRBJ2-3; D uncertain. Germline CDR1 and CDR2: SQVTM and ANQGSEA. This CDR3 spans 12 amino acids. V was pared by 7 bases and J by 4 bases, with 12 bases between. The CDR3 loop reads CSAESASDTQYF. CDR3 DNA: TGCAGCGCCGAGAGCGCCTCAGATACGCAGTATTTT.

The V gene is TRBV28, the J gene TRBJ2-7; D gene ambiguous. V shed 3 bases and J shed 3 bases, with 9 bases lying between them. The germline gives CDR1 MDHEN, CDR2 SYDVKM. The CDR3 has 13 residues. CDR3 coding DNA: TGTGCCAGCAGTTTGGGTCCTCTCTACGAGCAGTACTTC. Translating gives CASSLGPLYEQYF.

The gene calls are TRBV10-3 and TRBJ1-5; 9 bases are a match to TRBD1. CDR3 length: 13 residues. Per germline, CDR1 ENHRY and CDR2 SYGVKD. Germline trimming cut 4 bases from V and 5 bases from J; bases unmatched to any gene: 0. In DNA form, the CDR3 reads TGTGCCATCAGTGGGACAGGGGATCAGCCCCAGCATTTT. Protein sequence: CAISGTGDQPQHF.

A few counts support this clone. The V call is TRBV18, the J call TRBJ2-5; D not resolved. In germline, CDR1 is KGHSH, CDR2 LQKENI. V was trimmed by 6 bases and J by 5 bases, leaving 10 bases between them. The CDR3 is 12 residues long. The CDR3 protein is CASSQKSETQYF. The CDR3 coding sequence is TGTGCCAGCTCCCAAAAGTCGGAGACCCAGTACTTC.

This clone was counted a few times. The V gene is TRBV4-1, the J gene TRBJ2-1; D possibly corresponds to TRBD1 (5 bases). The CDR3 length is 15 residues. Germline CDR1 MGHRA, CDR2 YSYEKL. Trimming took 0 bases from V and 4 from J, leaving 10 bases between them. This chain's CDR3 is CASSQERGEYNEQFF. CDR3 in DNA: TGCGCCAGCAGCCAAGAAAGGGGCGAATACAATGAGCAGTTCTTC.

This chain links TRBV25-1 with TRBJ1-4, with D uncertain. Germline loops: CDR1 MGHDK, CDR2 SYGVNS. The CDR3 is 14 residues long. The V end was cut by 3 bases, the J end by 0 bases, with 5 bases between. CDR3 sequence (DNA): TGTGCCAGCAGTGATCAGGCAACTAATGAAAAACTGTTTTTT. Translated, it gives CASSDQATNEKLFF.

V usage is TRBV2 and J usage is TRBJ1-1; no definite D call. Germline V gene sequence: CDR1 SNHLY, CDR2 FYNNEI. The CDR3 has 13 amino acids. V was clipped by 6 bases and J by 1 base, with 9 bases between them. Here the CDR3 DNA reads TGTGCCAGCAGATCACAACCGAACACTGAAGCTTTCTTT. Protein product: CASRSQPNTEAFF.

This clone was seen more than once but under ten times. The V gene is TRBV7-8, the J gene TRBJ2-1; D could derive from TRBD1 or TRBD2 (5 bases each). Germline V lookup: CDR1 SGHVS, CDR2 FQNEAQ. This CDR3 is built from 15 residues. Between the trimmed V and J ends, which lost 5 bases and 1 base, there was a span of 12 bases. The CDR3 DNA is TGTGCCAGCAGCCCGGACGAGGGGTCCTACAATGAGCAGTTCTTC. It yields the protein CASSPDEGSYNEQFF.